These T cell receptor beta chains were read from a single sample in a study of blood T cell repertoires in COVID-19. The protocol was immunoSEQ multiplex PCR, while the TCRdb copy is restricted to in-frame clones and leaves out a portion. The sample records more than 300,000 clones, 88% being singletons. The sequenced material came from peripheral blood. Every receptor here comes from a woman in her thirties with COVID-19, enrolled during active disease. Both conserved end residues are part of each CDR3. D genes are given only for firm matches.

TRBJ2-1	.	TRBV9	TGTGCCAGCAGCGTAGCTACCGGTCCCCGGAATGAGCAGTTCTTC	CASSVATGPRNEQFF
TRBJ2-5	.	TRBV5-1	TGCGCCAGCAGCTTGGAAGCTGGCGGGGTTCGTCAAGAGACCCAGTACTTC	CASSLEAGGVRQETQYF
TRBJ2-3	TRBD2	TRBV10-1	TGCGCCAGCAGTTCCACAAGCGGGGCATGGGATACGCAGTATTTT	CASSSTSGAWDTQYF
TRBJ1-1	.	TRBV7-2	TGTGCCAGCAGAAGGGGATCGAACACTGAAGCTTTCTTT	CASRRGSNTEAFF
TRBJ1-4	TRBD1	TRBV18	TGTGCCAGCTCACCGGACGCGGGGACAGGTAGGGGGGCACGGGAAAAACTGTTTTTT	CASSPDAGTGRGAREKLFF
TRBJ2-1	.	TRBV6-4	TGTGCCAGCAGTGGTTCGACAGACGTAGGGCATGAGCAGTTCTTC	CASSGSTDVGHEQFF
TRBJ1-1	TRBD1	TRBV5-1	TGCGCCAGCAGCTTGACAGGGGCCAACACTGAAGCTTTCTTT	CASSLTGANTEAFF
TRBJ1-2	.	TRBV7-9	TGTGCCAGCAGCTTAGTTCCTCTGGGTAGGGGGAAGAACTATGGCTACACCTTC	CASSLVPLGRGKNYGYTF
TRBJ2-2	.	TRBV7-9	TGTGCCAGCCTGGACCGACAGTCGAACACCGGGGAGCTGTTTTTT	CASLDRQSNTGELFF
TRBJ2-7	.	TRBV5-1	TGCGCCAGCAGCCCCCAAGGGGGGGATCGAGCCCACGAGCAGTACTTC	CASSPQGGDRAHEQYF
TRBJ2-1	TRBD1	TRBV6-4	TGTGCCAGCAGCCCAAGGGGGACAGGGTTGGATGAGCAGTTCTTC	CASSPRGTGLDEQFF
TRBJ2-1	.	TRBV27	TGTGCCAGCAGCAGTACTAGCTTCAATGAGCAGTTCTTC	CASSSTSFNEQFF
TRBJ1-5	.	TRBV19	TGTGCCAGTAGTATATCAGGGGGCAATCAGCCCCAGCATTTT	CASSISGGNQPQHF
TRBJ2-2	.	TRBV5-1	TGCGCCAGCAGCTTGGCCAGAGGGGGGGCGAACACCGGGGAGCTGTTTTTT	CASSLARGGANTGELFF
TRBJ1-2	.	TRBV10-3	TGTGCCATCAGTACAGGGTTGTATGGCTACACCTTC	CAISTGLYGYTF
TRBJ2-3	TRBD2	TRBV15	TGTGCCACCAGCAGGGGGGGGGATGTGGGCACAGATACGCAGTATTTT	CATSRGGDVGTDTQYF
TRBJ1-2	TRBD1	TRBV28	TGTGCCAGCAGTTTAAAGGGACAGGGGTTTTGGTATGGCTACACCTTC	CASSLKGQGFWYGYTF